A selection of T cell receptor beta chains follows, all from one sample in a study of cytomegalovirus exposure and HLA in healthy donors. The data were produced by immunoSEQ multiplex PCR, yet TCRdb's version contains in-frame clones alone and is incomplete. The data contain 150,000 to 200,000 clones, 80% to 85% of them singletons. The sequenced sample was PBMCs. The source is a man under 40 in good health and CMV-seropositive. Each CDR3 is given with its conserved first and last residue. A D gene is named only where the DNA matches it firmly. A row's size may be missing; if present it is once, few, many or a size class.

j_call clone_size d_call v_call cdr3_nt cdr3_aa
TRBJ1-1 - - TRBV27 TGTGCCAGCAGTTTATCGCAGGGGATGAACACTGAAGCTTTCTTT CASSLSQGMNTEAFF
TRBJ2-1 - - TRBV4-1 TGCGCCAGCAGCTCCAGGGTAGACAATGAGCAGTTCTTC CASSSRVDNEQFF
TRBJ2-5 - TRBD2 TRBV2 TGTGCCAGCAGTGCGGCGGGGGTGGAAGGGGCCCAGTACTTC CASSAAGVEGAQYF
TRBJ1-1 - - TRBV19 TGTGCCAGTACCCAAGGGGGCACTGAAGCTTTCTTT CASTQGGTEAFF
TRBJ2-7 - - TRBV27 TGTGCCAGCAGTCCGAGGGTTAAAGCCTACGAGCAGTACTTC CASSPRVKAYEQYF
TRBJ2-1 - TRBD2 TRBV28 TGTGCCAGCAGTACCATAGCGGGGGGATCTTACAATGAGCAGTTCTTC CASSTIAGGSYNEQFF
TRBJ2-1 - TRBD2 TRBV7-2 TGTGCCAGCAGCCTAAGCGGCGCGGGGGGCTGGTTCTTC CASSLSGAGGWFF
TRBJ2-5 - - TRBV18 TGTGCCAGCTCACCATCGGTGACTAGGGAGACCCAGTACTTC CASSPSVTRETQYF
TRBJ2-7 - TRBD2 TRBV27 TGTGCCAGCAGTTTATTTGCGGGAGCTCGCTACGAGCAGTACTTC CASSLFAGARYEQYF
TRBJ2-7 - TRBD2 TRBV5-4 TGTGCCAGCAGCTTGGAAGCGGGAGGGCCCTACGAGCAGTACTTC CASSLEAGGPYEQYF
TRBJ2-7 - TRBD2 TRBV28 TGTGCCAGCAGGGTGCGGGGGTTTAGCTCCTACGAGCAGTACTTC CASRVRGFSSYEQYF
TRBJ2-3 once - TRBV4-3 TGCGCCAGCAGCCAAGAAGAAAACAGCCAAGTCCGCGCTACGCAGTATTTT CASSQEENSQVRATQYF
TRBJ2-1 - - TRBV5-6 TGTGCCAGCAGCTTGTCAGGTGAGCAGTTCTTC CASSLSGEQFF
TRBJ1-1 - - TRBV7-7 TGTGCCAGCAGCTTAGCCGGAGACACTGAAGCTTTCTTT CASSLAGDTEAFF
TRBJ2-3 - TRBD1 TRBV7-6 TGTGCCAGCAGCTTTCTGTCGCCAGGGACAGGGCCAGCGGATACGCAGTATTTT CASSFLSPGTGPADTQYF
TRBJ2-7 - - TRBV7-6 TGTGCCAGCAGCTTAGCAGCCTCGGGTCTCTCCTCCGAGCAGTACTTC CASSLAASGLSSEQYF
TRBJ2-7 - - TRBV19 TGTGCCAGTAGTCCAGGGGACCTCTACTACGAGCAGTACTTC CASSPGDLYYEQYF
TRBJ2-7 many TRBD2 TRBV7-2 TGTGCCAGCAGCTCGTCTAGCGGGGGACTCTACGAGCAGTACTTC CASSSSSGGLYEQYF
TRBJ2-7 - TRBD1 TRBV5-1 TGCGCCAGCAGCTGGATGACAGGGGGAAGGTACGAGCAGTACTTC CASSWMTGGRYEQYF
TRBJ2-2 few - TRBV28 TGTGCCAGCAGTTTATACAGCAACACCGGGGAGCTGTTTTTT CASSLYSNTGELFF
TRBJ2-3 - - TRBV5-1 TGCGCCAGCAGCTTGGGGGGCGTTTCAGATACGCAGTATTTT CASSLGGVSDTQYF
TRBJ1-1 once - TRBV11-2 TGTGCCAGCAGCTCGCAGGTTGAAGCTTTCTTT CASSSQVEAFF
TRBJ2-3 few TRBD2 TRBV4-2 TGTGCCAGCAGCCAACGGGGCCCTAGCGGAGGCACAGATACGCAGTATTTT CASSQRGPSGGTDTQYF
TRBJ1-2 - TRBD1 TRBV7-9 TGTGCCAGCAGCGCGACAGGGGGAGGTGGCTACACCTTC CASSATGGGGYTF
TRBJ2-1 - - TRBV5-4 TGTGCCAGCAGCGCCGGGACACCAAATGAGCAGTTCTTC CASSAGTPNEQFF
TRBJ2-1 once - TRBV5-1 TGCGCCAGCAGCTGGGACGGGGGATACAATGAGCAGTTCTTC CASSWDGGYNEQFF
TRBJ2-7 - TRBD1 TRBV2 TGTGCCAGCAGTGCCCTAGGACAGGTCGCCTACGAGCAGTACTTC CASSALGQVAYEQYF